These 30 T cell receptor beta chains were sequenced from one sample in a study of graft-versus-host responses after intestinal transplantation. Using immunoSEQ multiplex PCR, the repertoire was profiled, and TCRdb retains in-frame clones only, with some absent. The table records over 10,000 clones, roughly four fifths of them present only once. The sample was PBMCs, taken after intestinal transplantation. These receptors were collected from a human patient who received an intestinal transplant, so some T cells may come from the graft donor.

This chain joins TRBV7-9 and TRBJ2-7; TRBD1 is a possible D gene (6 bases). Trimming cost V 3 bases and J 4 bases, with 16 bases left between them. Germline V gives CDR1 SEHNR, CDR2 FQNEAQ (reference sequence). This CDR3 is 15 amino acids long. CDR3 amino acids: CASSLGTSWPYEQYF. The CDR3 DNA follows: TGTGCCAGCAGCTTGGGGACATCGTGGCCTTACGAGCAGTACTTC.

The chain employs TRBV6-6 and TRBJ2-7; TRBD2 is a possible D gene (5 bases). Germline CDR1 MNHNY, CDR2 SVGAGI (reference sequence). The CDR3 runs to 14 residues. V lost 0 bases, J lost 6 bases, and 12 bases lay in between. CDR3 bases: TGTGCCAGCAGTTACTCGGGTGAGGGTGGCGAGCAGTACTTC. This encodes CASSYSGEGGEQYF.

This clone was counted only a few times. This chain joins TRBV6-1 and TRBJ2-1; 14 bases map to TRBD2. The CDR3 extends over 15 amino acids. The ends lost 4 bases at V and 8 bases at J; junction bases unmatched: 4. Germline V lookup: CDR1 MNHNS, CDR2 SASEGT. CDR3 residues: CASSVGTSGSYEQFF. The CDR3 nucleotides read TGTGCCAGCAGTGTCGGGACTAGCGGGAGTTATGAGCAGTTCTTC.

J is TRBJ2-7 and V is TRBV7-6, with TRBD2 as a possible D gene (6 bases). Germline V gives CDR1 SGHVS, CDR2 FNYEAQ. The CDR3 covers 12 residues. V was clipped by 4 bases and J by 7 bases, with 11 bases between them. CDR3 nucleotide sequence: TGTGCCAGCAGCTCGGTCGGGGGTGAGCAGTACTTC. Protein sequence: CASSSVGGEQYF.

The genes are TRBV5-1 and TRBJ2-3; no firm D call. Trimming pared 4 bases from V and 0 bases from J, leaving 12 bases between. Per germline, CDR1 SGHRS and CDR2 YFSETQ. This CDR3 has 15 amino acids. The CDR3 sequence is CASSLQRRSTDTQYF. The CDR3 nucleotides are TGCGCCAGCAGCCTTCAGAGGCGAAGCACAGATACGCAGTATTTT.

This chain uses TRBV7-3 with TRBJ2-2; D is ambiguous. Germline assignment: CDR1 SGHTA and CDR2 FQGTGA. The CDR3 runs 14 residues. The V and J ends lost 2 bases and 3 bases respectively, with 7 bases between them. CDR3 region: CASSLGSHTGELFF. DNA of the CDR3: TGTGCCAGCAGCTTAGGGTCACACACCGGGGAGCTGTTTTTT.

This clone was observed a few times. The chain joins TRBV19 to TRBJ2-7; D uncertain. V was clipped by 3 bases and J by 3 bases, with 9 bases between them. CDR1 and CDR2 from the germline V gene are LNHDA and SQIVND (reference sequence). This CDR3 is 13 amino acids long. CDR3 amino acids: CASSIGRSYEQYF. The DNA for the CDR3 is TGTGCCAGTAGTATCGGGCGGAGCTACGAGCAGTACTTC.

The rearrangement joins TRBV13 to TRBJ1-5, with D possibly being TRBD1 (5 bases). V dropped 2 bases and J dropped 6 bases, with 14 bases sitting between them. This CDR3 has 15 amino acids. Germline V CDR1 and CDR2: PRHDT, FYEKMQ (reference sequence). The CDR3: CASSLKGQGGQPQHF. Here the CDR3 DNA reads TGTGCCAGCAGCTTAAAAGGCCAGGGCGGTCAGCCCCAGCATTTT. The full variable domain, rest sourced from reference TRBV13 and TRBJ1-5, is AAGVIQSPRHLIKEKRETATLKCYPIPRHDTVYWYQQGPGQDPQFLISFYEKMQSDKGSIPDRFSAQQFSDYHSELNMSSLELGDSALYFCASSLKGQGGQPQHFGDGTRLSIL.

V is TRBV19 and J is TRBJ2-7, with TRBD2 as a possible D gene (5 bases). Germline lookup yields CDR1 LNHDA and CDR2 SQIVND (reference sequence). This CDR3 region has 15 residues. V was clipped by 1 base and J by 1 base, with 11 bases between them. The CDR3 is CASSIGREWSYEQYF. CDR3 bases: TGTGCCAGTAGTATAGGACGGGAATGGTCCTACGAGCAGTACTTC.

Here the CDR3 DNA reads TGTGCCAGCAGATCCCGGGACAGGGGAGAGACCCAGTACTTC. It is translated as CASRSRDRGETQYF. V usage is TRBV28 and J usage is TRBJ2-5; 10 bases agree with TRBD1. The CDR3 covers 14 residues. Germline loops: CDR1 MDHEN, CDR2 SYDVKM. V lost 6 bases to trimming and J lost 4 bases; unmatched junction nucleotides: 5.

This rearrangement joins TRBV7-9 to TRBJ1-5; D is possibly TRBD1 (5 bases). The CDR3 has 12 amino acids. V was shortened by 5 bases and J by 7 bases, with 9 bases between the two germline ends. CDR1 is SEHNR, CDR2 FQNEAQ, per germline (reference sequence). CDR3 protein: CASSTGRQPQHF. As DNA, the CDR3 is TGTGCCAGCAGCACAGGCAGACAGCCCCAGCATTTT.

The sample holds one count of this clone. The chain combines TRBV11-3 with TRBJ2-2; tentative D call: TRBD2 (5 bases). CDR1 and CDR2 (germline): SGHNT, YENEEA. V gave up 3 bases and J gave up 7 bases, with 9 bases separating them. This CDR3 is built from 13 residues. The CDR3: CASSFTGGGELFF. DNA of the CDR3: TGTGCCAGCAGCTTCACCGGAGGCGGGGAGCTGTTTTTT.

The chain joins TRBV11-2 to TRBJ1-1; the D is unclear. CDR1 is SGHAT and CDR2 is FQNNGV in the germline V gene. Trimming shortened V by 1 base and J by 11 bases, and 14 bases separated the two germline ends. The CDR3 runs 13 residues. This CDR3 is CASSLVSRGMAFF. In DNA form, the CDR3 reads TGTGCCAGCAGCTTAGTATCCCGGGGAATGGCTTTCTTT.

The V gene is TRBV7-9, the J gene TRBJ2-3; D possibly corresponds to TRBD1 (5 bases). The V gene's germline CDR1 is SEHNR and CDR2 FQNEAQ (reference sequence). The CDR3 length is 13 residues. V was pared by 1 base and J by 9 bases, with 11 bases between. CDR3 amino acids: CASSLEGPGTQYF. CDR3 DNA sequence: TGTGCCAGCAGCTTAGAGGGGCCCGGAACGCAGTATTTT.

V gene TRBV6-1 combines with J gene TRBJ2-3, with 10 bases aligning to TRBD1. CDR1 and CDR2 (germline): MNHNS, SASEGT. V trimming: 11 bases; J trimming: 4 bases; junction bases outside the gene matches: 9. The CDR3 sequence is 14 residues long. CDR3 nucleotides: TGTGCCGTTACCGGGACAGGGGTCTCAGATACGCAGTATTTT. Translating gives CAVTGTGVSDTQYF.

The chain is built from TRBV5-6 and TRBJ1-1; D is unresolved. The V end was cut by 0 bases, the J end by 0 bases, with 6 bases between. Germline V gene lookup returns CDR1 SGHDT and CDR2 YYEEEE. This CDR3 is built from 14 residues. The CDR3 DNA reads TGTGCCAGCAGCTTGGAAGGGATGAACACTGAAGCTTTCTTT. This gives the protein CASSLEGMNTEAFF. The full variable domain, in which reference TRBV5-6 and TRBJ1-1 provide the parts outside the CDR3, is DAGVTQSPTHLIKTRGQQVTLRCSPKSGHDTVSWYQQALGQGPQFIFQYYEEEERQRGNFPDRFSGHQFPNYSSELNVNALLLGDSALYLCASSLEGMNTEAFFGQGTRLTVV.

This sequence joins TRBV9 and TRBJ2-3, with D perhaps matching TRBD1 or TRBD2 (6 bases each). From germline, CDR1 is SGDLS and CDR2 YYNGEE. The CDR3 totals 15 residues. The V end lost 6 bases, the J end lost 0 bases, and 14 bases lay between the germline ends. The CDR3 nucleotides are TGTGCCAGCACGCCCGACGGGGGCAGCACAGATACGCAGTATTTT. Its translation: CASTPDGGSTDTQYF.

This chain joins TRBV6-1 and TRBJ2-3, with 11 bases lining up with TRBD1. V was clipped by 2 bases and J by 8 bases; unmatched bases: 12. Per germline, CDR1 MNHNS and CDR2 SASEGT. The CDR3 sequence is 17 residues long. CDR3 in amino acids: CASSEPFRTGGWGTQYF. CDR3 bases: TGTGCCAGCAGTGAACCCTTCCGGACAGGGGGCTGGGGTACGCAGTATTTT.

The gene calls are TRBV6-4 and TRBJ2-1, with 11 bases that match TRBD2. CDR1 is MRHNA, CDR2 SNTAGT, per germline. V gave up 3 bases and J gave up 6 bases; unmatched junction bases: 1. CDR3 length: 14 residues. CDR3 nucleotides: TGTGCCAGCAGTGAAGGGACTAGCGGCAATGAGCAGTTCTTC. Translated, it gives CASSEGTSGNEQFF.

The CDR3 coding sequence is TGTGCCAGCAGCTTCCTCGACTTCAAGCAGTACTTC. This gives the protein CASSFLDFKQYF. The chain couples TRBV5-8 to TRBJ2-7; D not certain. Germline V gene lookup returns CDR1 SGHTS and CDR2 YDEGEE. This CDR3 spans 12 amino acids. Between the trimmed V and J ends, which lost 2 bases and 8 bases, there was a span of 11 bases.

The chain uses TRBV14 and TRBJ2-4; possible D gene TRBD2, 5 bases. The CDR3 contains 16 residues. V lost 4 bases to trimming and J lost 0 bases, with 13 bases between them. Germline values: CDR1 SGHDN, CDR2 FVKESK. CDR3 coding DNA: TGTGCCAGCAGCCCACTGAGCGGACTAGCCAAAAACATTCAGTACTTC. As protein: CASSPLSGLAKNIQYF.

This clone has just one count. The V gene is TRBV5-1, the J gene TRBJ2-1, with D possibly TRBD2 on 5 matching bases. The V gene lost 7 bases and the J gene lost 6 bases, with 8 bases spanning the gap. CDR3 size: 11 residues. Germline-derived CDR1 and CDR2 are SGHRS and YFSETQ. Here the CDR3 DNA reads TGCGCCAGCGGGGAGTCCAATGAGCAGTTCTTC. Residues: CASGESNEQFF.

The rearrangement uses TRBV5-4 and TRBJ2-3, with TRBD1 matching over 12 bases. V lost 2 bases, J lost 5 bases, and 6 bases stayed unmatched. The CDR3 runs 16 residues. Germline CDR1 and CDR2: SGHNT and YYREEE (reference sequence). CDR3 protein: CASSLTGTGGVDTQYF. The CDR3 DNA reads TGTGCCAGCAGCTTAACCGGGACAGGGGGCGTAGATACGCAGTATTTT. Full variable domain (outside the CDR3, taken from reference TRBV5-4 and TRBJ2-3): ETGVTQSPTHLIKTRGQQVTLRCSSQSGHNTVSWYQQALGQGPQFIFQYYREEENGRGNFPPRFSGLQFPNYSSELNVNALELDDSALYLCASSLTGTGGVDTQYFGPGTRLTVL.

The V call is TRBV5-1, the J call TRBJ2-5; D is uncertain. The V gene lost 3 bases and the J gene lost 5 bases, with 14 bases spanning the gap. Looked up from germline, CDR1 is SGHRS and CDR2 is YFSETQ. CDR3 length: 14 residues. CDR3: CASSYQTSAETQYF. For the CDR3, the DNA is TGCGCCAGCAGCTACCAGACCTCGGCGGAGACCCAGTACTTC. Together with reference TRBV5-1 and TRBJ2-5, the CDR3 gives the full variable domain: KAGVTQTPRYLIKTRGQQVTLSCSPISGHRSVSWYQQTPGQGLQFLFEYFSETQRNKGNFPGRFSGRQFSNSRSEMNVSTLELGDSALYLCASSYQTSAETQYFGPGTRLLVL.

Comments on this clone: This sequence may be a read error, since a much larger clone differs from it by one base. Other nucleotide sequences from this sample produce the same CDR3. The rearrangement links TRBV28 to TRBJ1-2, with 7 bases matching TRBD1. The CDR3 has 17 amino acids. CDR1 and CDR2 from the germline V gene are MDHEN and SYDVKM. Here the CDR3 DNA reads TGTGCCCGCAGGGGGGCGGGGCGGGGCACTCTAAACTATGGCTACACCTTC. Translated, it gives CARRGAGRGTLNYGYTF.

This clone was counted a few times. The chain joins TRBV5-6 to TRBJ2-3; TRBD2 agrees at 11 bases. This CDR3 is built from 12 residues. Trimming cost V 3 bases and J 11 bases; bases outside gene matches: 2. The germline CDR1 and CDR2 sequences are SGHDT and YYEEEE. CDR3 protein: CASSYTSGGQYF. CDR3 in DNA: TGTGCCAGCAGCTATACTAGCGGGGGGCAGTATTTT.

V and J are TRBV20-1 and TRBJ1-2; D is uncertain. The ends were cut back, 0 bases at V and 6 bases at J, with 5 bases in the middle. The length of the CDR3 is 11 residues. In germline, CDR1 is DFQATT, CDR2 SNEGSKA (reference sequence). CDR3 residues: CSARDVDGYTF. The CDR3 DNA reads TGCAGTGCTAGAGATGTGGATGGCTACACCTTC.

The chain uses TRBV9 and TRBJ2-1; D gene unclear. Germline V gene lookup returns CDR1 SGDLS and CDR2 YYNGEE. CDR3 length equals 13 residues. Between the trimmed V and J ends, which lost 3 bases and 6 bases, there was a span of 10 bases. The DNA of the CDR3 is TGTGCCAGCAGCGCCGGGCCAAGCAATGAGCAGTTCTTC. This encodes CASSAGPSNEQFF.

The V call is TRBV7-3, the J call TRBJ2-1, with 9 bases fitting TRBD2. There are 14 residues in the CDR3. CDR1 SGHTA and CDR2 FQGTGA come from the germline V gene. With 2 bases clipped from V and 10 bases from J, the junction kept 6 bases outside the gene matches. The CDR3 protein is CASSLENSGSEQFF. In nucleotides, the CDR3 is TGTGCCAGCAGCTTAGAGAATAGCGGGAGCGAGCAGTTCTTC.

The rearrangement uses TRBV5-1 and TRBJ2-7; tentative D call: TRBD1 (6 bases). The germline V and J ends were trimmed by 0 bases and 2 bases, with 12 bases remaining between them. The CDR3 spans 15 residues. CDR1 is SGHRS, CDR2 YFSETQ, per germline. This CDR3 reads CASSLGYRDPYEQYF. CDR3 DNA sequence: TGCGCCAGCAGCTTGGGGTACAGGGATCCCTACGAGCAGTACTTC. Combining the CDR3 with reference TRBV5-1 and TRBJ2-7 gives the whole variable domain KAGVTQTPRYLIKTRGQQVTLSCSPISGHRSVSWYQQTPGQGLQFLFEYFSETQRNKGNFPGRFSGRQFSNSRSEMNVSTLELGDSALYLCASSLGYRDPYEQYFGPGTRLTVT.